The 32 T cell receptor beta chains below all came from one sample that was sequenced in a study of OX40 agonist ivuxolimab in advanced cancers. Clones were sequenced by immunoSEQ multiplex PCR, and TCRdb holds only the in-frame ones, with some missing. The repertoire holds 78,000 or so clones, with approximately 86% as singletons. The source material was CD4+ or CD8+ T cells sorted from blood, sampled in a trial of the OX40 agonist ivuxolimab. The receptors here all came from an adult with an advanced solid tumor such as melanoma, head and neck, liver or kidney cancer.

The CDR3 DNA reads as TGTGCCAGCAGCTCTTCAACAGGGCAGTTTAGCTACACCTTC. Its translation: CASSSSTGQFSYTF. The chain carries TRBV9 and TRBJ1-2, with D perhaps matching TRBD1 (6 bases). Germline V gene lookup returns CDR1 SGDLS and CDR2 YYNGEE. V was clipped by 4 bases and J by 9 bases, with 19 bases between them. The CDR3 loop spans 14 amino acids.

This sequence joins TRBV5-1 and TRBJ2-1; 12 positions agree with TRBD2. The CDR3 totals 17 residues. Germline CDR1 and CDR2: SGHRS and YFSETQ. Trimming took 2 bases from V and 8 from J; bases not matched to a gene: 11. CDR3 in DNA: TGCGCCAGCAGCTTCTCCCTGACTAGCGGGAGACTCGATGAGCAGTTCTTC. Protein product: CASSFSLTSGRLDEQFF.

The chain recombines TRBV7-8 with TRBJ2-7, with a possible D match to TRBD1 (6 bases). Trimming left V 2 bases short and J 6 bases short, with 11 bases between. The length of the CDR3 is 13 residues. Looked up from germline, CDR1 is SGHVS and CDR2 is FQNEAQ. The CDR3: CASSLRVRGEQYF. The CDR3 bases are TGTGCCAGCAGCTTAAGGGTCAGGGGCGAGCAGTACTTC. Supplemented by reference TRBV7-8 and TRBJ2-7, the full variable domain reads GAGVSQSPRYKVAKRGQDVALRCDPISGHVSLFWYQQALGQGPEFLTYFQNEAQLDKSGLPSDRFFAERPEGSVSTLKIQRTQQEDSAVYLCASSLRVRGEQYFGPGTRLTVT.

The chain is built from TRBV28 and TRBJ1-2; 10 bases align to TRBD1. V was pared by 6 bases and J by 5 bases, with 9 bases of the junction left unmatched. CDR1 is MDHEN, CDR2 SYDVKM, per germline. The CDR3 covers 15 residues. CDR3 amino acids: CASRPTGGYGYGYTF. DNA of the CDR3: TGTGCCAGCAGGCCGACAGGGGGCTATGGGTATGGCTACACCTTC.

This sequence joins TRBV6-5 and TRBJ2-3; D possibly corresponds to TRBD1 (6 bases). Germline lookup yields CDR1 MNHEY and CDR2 SVGAGI. This CDR3 is 14 amino acids long. Trimming left V 8 bases short and J 6 bases short, with 18 bases between. CDR3 DNA: TGTGCCAGCGGAATACGAAACAGGGCCGATACGCAGTATTTT. Residues: CASGIRNRADTQYF.

The chain carries TRBV5-1 and TRBJ1-6; tentatively, D is TRBD1 (6 bases). V dropped 1 base and J dropped 6 bases, with 11 bases sitting between them. Germline assignment: CDR1 SGHRS and CDR2 YFSETQ. The CDR3 sequence is 15 residues long. The CDR3 DNA reads as TGCGCCAGCAGCTTGCGGGGGGCGGGTAATTCACCCCTCCACTTT. It is translated as CASSLRGAGNSPLHF.

The chain combines TRBV28 with TRBJ2-4; the D is unclear. Between the trimmed V and J ends, which lost 3 bases and 0 bases, there was a span of 9 bases. This CDR3 region has 15 residues. The germline V gene has CDR1 MDHEN and CDR2 SYDVKM. Here the CDR3 DNA reads TGTGCCAGCAGTTTGTCAGGTCTAGCCAAAAACATTCAGTACTTC. This translates into CASSLSGLAKNIQYF.

About this clone itself: In the same sample, other DNA sequences code for this CDR3. The rearrangement uses TRBV7-2 and TRBJ2-7; TRBD1 matches 7 bases. CDR3 length equals 13 residues. The germline CDR1 and CDR2 sequences are SGHTA and FQGNSA. V lost 5 bases to trimming and J lost 7 bases; unmatched junction nucleotides: 8. CDR3 sequence: CASSQGQPGEQYF. CDR3 DNA sequence: TGTGCCAGCAGCCAGGGACAGCCGGGAGAGCAGTACTTC.

The V and J genes are TRBV6-1 and TRBJ2-5, with TRBD2 as a possible D gene (5 bases). The germline CDR1 and CDR2 sequences are MNHNS and SASEGT. The germline V and J ends were trimmed by 8 bases and 1 base, with 17 bases remaining between them. This CDR3 spans 15 amino acids. In nucleotides, the CDR3 is TGTGCCAGCCTTGAGAGGGTAGTCGGCCAAGAGACCCAGTACTTC. Translated: CASLERVVGQETQYF.

The table lists this clone with a count of one. This chain connects TRBV28 to TRBJ2-7, with D tentatively TRBD2 (5 bases). The CDR3 is 14 residues long. The V and J ends lost 6 bases and 3 bases respectively, with 15 bases between them. Germline V gene lookup returns CDR1 MDHEN and CDR2 SYDVKM. CDR3 DNA sequence: TGTGCCAGCAGCAGACTATACCTAAGCTACGAGCAGTACTTC. Encoded protein: CASSRLYLSYEQYF.

The V gene is TRBV2, the J gene TRBJ2-3, with D tentatively TRBD1 (5 bases). Germline CDR1 and CDR2: SNHLY and FYNNEI. The germline V and J ends were trimmed by 6 bases and 6 bases, with 19 bases remaining between them. CDR3 length equals 15 residues. For the CDR3, the DNA is TGTGCCAGCAGAGGGGATGCTAGATCTTACGATACGCAGTATTTT. Amino acid sequence: CASRGDARSYDTQYF.

The CDR3 DNA reads TGTGCCAGCACCGTGAGGGGCCCCTACAATGAGCAGTTCTTC. Protein: CASTVRGPYNEQFF. The rearrangement uses TRBV28 and TRBJ2-1; the D call may be TRBD1 or TRBD2 (5 bases each). The V end lost 7 bases, the J end lost 2 bases, and 12 bases lay between the germline ends. Germline lookup yields CDR1 MDHEN and CDR2 SYDVKM. The CDR3 sequence is 14 residues long.

The chain is built from TRBV18 and TRBJ1-2; unclear D gene. CDR3 length equals 17 residues. The V gene lost 0 bases and the J gene lost 4 bases, with 18 bases spanning the gap. Looked up from germline, CDR1 is KGHSH and CDR2 is LQKENI. The CDR3 here is CASSPPNSLNPGYGYTF. CDR3 in DNA: TGTGCCAGCTCACCACCGAACAGCCTAAATCCCGGCTATGGCTACACCTTC.

For the CDR3, the DNA is TGCGCCAGCAGCTTCCCCATCTCTCCAGGGACTAGCACAGATACGCAGTATTTT. This sequence encodes CASSFPISPGTSTDTQYF. The gene calls are TRBV5-1 and TRBJ2-3; tentative D call: TRBD2 (6 bases). The CDR3 is made up of 18 amino acids. Per germline, CDR1 SGHRS and CDR2 YFSETQ. Trimming stripped 2 bases from V and 0 bases from J, with 19 bases between.

This clone came up once. At one end the junction does not follow the germline gene, possibly because of a read error. The same CDR3 arises from other DNA sequences in this sample as well. The V call is TRBV6-5, the J call TRBJ1-2, with 8 positions matching TRBD1. CDR3 length: 13 amino acids. In germline, CDR1 is MNHEY, CDR2 SVGAGI. The CDR3 region is CASSQDRGHGYTF. CDR3 nucleotides: TGCGCCAGCAGCCAAGACAGGGGCCATGGCTACACCTTC.

V gene TRBV6-5 combines with J gene TRBJ1-2; 7 bases map to TRBD1. Germline V gene sequence: CDR1 MNHEY, CDR2 SVGAGI. The CDR3 runs 14 residues. The V and J ends lost 7 bases and 1 base, in that order; junction bases with no gene match: 6. The CDR3 protein is CASTPGGSNYGYTF. The CDR3 nucleotides are TGTGCCAGCACCCCAGGGGGTAGTAACTATGGCTACACCTTC.

The chain employs TRBV2 and TRBJ2-4; 10 bases agree with TRBD2. The germline gives CDR1 SNHLY, CDR2 FYNNEI. This CDR3 contains 15 residues. V lost 3 bases, J lost 9 bases, and 8 bases stayed unmatched. In nucleotides, the CDR3 is TGTGCCAGCAGTGATCCTAGCGGGGGCTTGGGCATTCAGTACTTC. It specifies CASSDPSGGLGIQYF.

This chain connects TRBV14 to TRBJ1-1; 9 nucleotides match TRBD1. V gave up 3 bases and J gave up 6 bases; unmatched junction bases: 5. The CDR3 runs 14 residues. CDR1 is SGHDN, CDR2 FVKESK, per germline. The CDR3 region is CASSHRTGVAEAFF. The CDR3 coding sequence is TGTGCCAGCAGCCACCGGACAGGGGTTGCTGAAGCTTTCTTT. Combining the CDR3 with reference TRBV14 and TRBJ1-1 gives the whole variable domain EAGVTQFPSHSVIEKGQTVTLRCDPISGHDNLYWYRRVMGKEIKFLLHFVKESKQDESGMPNNRFLAERTGGTYSTLKVQPAELEDSGVYFCASSHRTGVAEAFFGQGTRLTVV.

There are a few counts of this clone. V gene TRBV28 combines with J gene TRBJ1-3; D uncertain. CDR1 is MDHEN, CDR2 SYDVKM, per germline. Trimming removed 3 bases at V and 0 bases at J, with 15 bases between. This CDR3 spans 17 amino acids. The CDR3: CASSFAGLPSSGNTIYF. The CDR3 DNA reads as TGTGCCAGCAGTTTTGCTGGTTTGCCAAGCTCTGGAAACACCATATATTTT.

The sample holds one count of this clone. The V call is TRBV30, the J call TRBJ2-7, with 7 nucleotides matching TRBD1. CDR1 is GTSNPN, CDR2 SVGIG, per germline (reference sequence). The CDR3 totals 12 residues. V was pared by 3 bases and J by 3 bases, with 2 bases of the junction left unmatched. This chain's CDR3 is CAWRQGSYEQYF. Here the CDR3 DNA reads TGTGCCTGGAGACAGGGGAGCTACGAGCAGTACTTC.

CDR3 bases: TGTGCCAGTAGTATAGCGGACAGGGGGTCTAGCACAGATACGCAGTATTTT. This codes for CASSIADRGSSTDTQYF. The chain links TRBV19 to TRBJ2-3, with 10 bases that match TRBD1. The trim removed 1 base at V and 0 bases at J, leaving 4 bases unmatched. The CDR3 runs to 17 residues. Germline CDR1 LNHDA, CDR2 SQIVND (reference sequence). Full variable domain (missing parts from reference TRBV19 and TRBJ2-3): DGGITQSPKYLFRKEGQNVTLSCEQNLNHDAMYWYRQDPGQGLRLIYYSQIVNDFQKGDIAEGYSVSREKKESFPLTVTSAQKNPTAFYLCASSIADRGSSTDTQYFGPGTRLTVL.

The rearrangement links TRBV15 to TRBJ1-5; D unresolved. Looked up from germline, CDR1 is LNHNV and CDR2 is YYDKDF (reference sequence). The germline V and J ends were trimmed by 7 bases and 2 bases, with 9 bases remaining between them. This CDR3 comprises 13 residues. As DNA, the CDR3 is TGTGCCACCACCCAGACCGGCAATCAGCCCCAGCATTTT. This codes for CATTQTGNQPQHF. The full variable domain, rest sourced from reference TRBV15 and TRBJ1-5, is DAMVIQNPRYQVTQFGKPVTLSCSQTLNHNVMYWYQQKSSQAPKLLFHYYDKDFNNEADTPDNFQSRRPNTSFCFLDIRSPGLGDTAMYLCATTQTGNQPQHFGDGTRLSIL.

The chain couples TRBV5-1 to TRBJ1-2; D not resolved. This CDR3 spans 13 amino acids. The V gene lost 1 base and the J gene lost 3 bases, with 7 bases spanning the gap. The germline V gene encodes CDR1 SGHRS and CDR2 YFSETQ. This chain's CDR3 is CASSLQADYGYTF. CDR3 DNA sequence: TGCGCCAGCAGCTTGCAGGCGGACTATGGCTACACCTTC.

Concerning this clone: At one end, the junction sequence differs from germline, possibly due to a read error. V gene TRBV2 combines with J gene TRBJ1-4; D not certain. The CDR3 is 9 amino acids. CDR1 and CDR2 (germline): SNHLY, FYNNEI. CDR3 protein: CLPNEKLFF. The CDR3 DNA reads TGCCTACCTAATGAAAAACTGTTTTTT.

The chain couples TRBV6-1 to TRBJ2-5; D perhaps matches TRBD1 (6 bases). The ends were cut back, 6 bases at V and 4 bases at J, with 9 bases in the middle. The germline V gene has CDR1 MNHNS and CDR2 SASEGT. CDR3 length: 12 residues. The CDR3 sequence is CASRQGPETQYF. The CDR3, as DNA: TGTGCCAGCAGACAGGGCCCAGAGACCCAGTACTTC.

This clone was detected once. CDR3 sequence reads: CASSTEPGQTWNQPQHF. CDR3 nucleotide sequence: TGTGCCAGTAGTACCGAACCGGGACAGACTTGGAATCAGCCCCAGCATTTT. This chain joins TRBV19 and TRBJ1-5, with 7 bases that match TRBD1. The CDR3 spans 17 residues. Unmatched junction bases numbered 13, after V lost 4 bases and J lost 4 bases. Germline CDR1 and CDR2: LNHDA and SQIVND (reference sequence).

J is TRBJ1-2 and V is TRBV28; tentative D call: TRBD1 (5 bases). Between the trimmed V and J ends, which lost 8 bases and 8 bases, there was a span of 15 bases. The CDR3 is 12 amino acids. Germline V gives CDR1 MDHEN, CDR2 SYDVKM. Here the CDR3 reads CASYSGVWGYTF. The CDR3 nucleotides are TGTGCCAGCTATTCGGGGGTTTGGGGCTACACCTTC.

The rearrangement links TRBV6-5 to TRBJ1-3; D is ambiguous. The length of the CDR3 is 14 residues. V lost 2 bases and J lost 2, with 7 bases in between. Germline values: CDR1 MNHEY, CDR2 SVGAGI. The CDR3 spells CASSYAGAGNTIYF. The DNA for the CDR3 is TGTGCCAGCAGTTACGCGGGAGCTGGAAACACCATATATTTT.

The chain employs TRBV19 and TRBJ2-5, with D perhaps matching TRBD1 or TRBD2 (5 bases each). The germline gives CDR1 LNHDA, CDR2 SQIVND (reference sequence). The V gene lost 1 base and the J gene lost 5 bases, with 11 bases spanning the gap. This CDR3 region has 14 residues. The CDR3 loop reads CASSIGGIGETQYF. The CDR3 DNA reads TGTGCCAGTAGTATAGGGGGGATCGGGGAGACCCAGTACTTC.

This CDR3 is CASKWTSGNTGELFF. CDR3 sequence (DNA): TGTGCCAGCAAATGGACTAGCGGGAACACCGGGGAGCTGTTTTTT. The rearrangement joins TRBV7-2 to TRBJ2-2, with TRBD2 identical over 10 bases. J gave up 1 base and V 7 bases, and 3 bases lay outside the gene matches. The CDR3 contains 15 residues. Germline CDR1 is SGHTA and CDR2 is FQGNSA.

This clone showed up just a few times. J is TRBJ1-2 and V is TRBV6-5; 9 bases agree with TRBD1. V gave up 7 bases and J gave up 6 bases; unmatched junction bases: 6. The CDR3 consists of 13 residues. CDR1 is MNHEY and CDR2 is SVGAGI in the germline V gene. In nucleotides, the CDR3 is TGTGCCAGCACTCTGGGGGACAGGGATGGCTACACCTTC. Translation: CASTLGDRDGYTF.

The chain combines TRBV28 with TRBJ1-4; D gene ambiguous. The ends were cut back, 7 bases at V and 5 bases at J, with 14 bases in the middle. This CDR3 has 14 amino acids. Germline V gene data show CDR1 as MDHEN and CDR2 as SYDVKM. The CDR3 sequence is CASTSSGRNEKLFF. The CDR3 DNA reads as TGTGCCAGCACCAGTAGCGGGCGGAATGAAAAACTGTTTTTT. Complete variable domain (other parts from reference TRBV28 and TRBJ1-4): DVKVTQSSRYLVKRTGEKVFLECVQDMDHENMFWYRQDPGLGLRLIYFSYDVKMKEKGDIPEGYSVSREKKERFSLILESASTNQTSMYLCASTSSGRNEKLFFGSGTQLSVL.